This TCR beta chain emerged from a study of cytomegalovirus exposure and HLA in healthy donors. Study conclusions and caveats: High sensitivity and specificity were reportedly achieved when the classifier diagnosed cytomegalovirus status.

TCRdb's copy holds only in-frame clones and misses some; the assay was immunoSEQ multiplex PCR. The sample lists 130,000 to 150,000 clones, approximately 92% seen once, with approximately 9.2% in the top ten. V dropped 5 bases and J dropped 0; count of bases not matched to a gene: 4. CDR1 is SGHVS and CDR2 is FQNEAQ in the germline V gene. The CDR3 totals 16 residues. About this clone itself: What it binds is not known.

Sequencing was performed on PBMCs. J is TRBJ2-6 and V is TRBV7-8; 7 positions match TRBD1. The sequence was collected from a woman between 18 and 30 years old in good health and CMV-seropositive. The CDR3: CASSPSGGSGANVLTF. Written as DNA, the CDR3 is TGTGCCAGCAGCCCTTCAGGGGGCTCTGGGGCCAACGTCCTGACTTTC.